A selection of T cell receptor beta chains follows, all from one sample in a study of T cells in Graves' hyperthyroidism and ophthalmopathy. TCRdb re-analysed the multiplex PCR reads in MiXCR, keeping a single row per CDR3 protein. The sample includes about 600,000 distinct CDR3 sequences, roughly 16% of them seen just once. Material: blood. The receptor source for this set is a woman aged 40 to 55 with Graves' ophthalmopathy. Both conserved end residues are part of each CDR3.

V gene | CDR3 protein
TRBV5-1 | CASSLPEQETQYF
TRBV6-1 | CASSHPGLGEQFF
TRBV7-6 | CASSEGHQRPQHF
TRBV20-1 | CSATRLSGAHEQYF
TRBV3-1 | CASSQPTSGGADTQYF
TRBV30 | CAWSGGSSVGNIQYF
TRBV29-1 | CSVALSDEQYF
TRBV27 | CASSLSLDYEQFF
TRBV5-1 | CASSLGVPSYEQYF
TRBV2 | CASSVIRGNEQFF
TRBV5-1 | CASSLEALAARETQYF
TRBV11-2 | CASSLEAESYEQYF
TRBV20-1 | CSAREFGRASYNEQFF
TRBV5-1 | CASSIPTGSDTEAFF
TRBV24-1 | CATSEASGSLTNEQFF
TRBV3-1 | CASSQVRDRNEQFF
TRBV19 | CASSIVTVTYSNQPQHF
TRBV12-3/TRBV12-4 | CASSAGLQNQPQHF
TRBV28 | CASSFGGVSYNEQFF
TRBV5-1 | CASSLDPGLAREQYF
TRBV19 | CASSIRGVNYGYTF
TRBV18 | CASSQRQGPMATEAFF
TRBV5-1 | CASRKGADEQFF
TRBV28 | CASRHRTSGRSYEQYF
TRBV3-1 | CASSYSGGVNEQFF
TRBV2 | CASSEAYRGGYTF
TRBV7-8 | CASSLASGLNEQFF
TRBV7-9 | CASNEQGARGTGELFF
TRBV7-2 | CASSLSRGQETQYF
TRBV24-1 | CATSFGGQETQYF
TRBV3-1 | CASSPDGVGYTF
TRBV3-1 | CASSQERAVIAGGTDTQYF
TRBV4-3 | CASSQTATGVYEQYF
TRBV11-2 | CASSLEGTANSPLHF
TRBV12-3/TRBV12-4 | CASSSQSSEQYF
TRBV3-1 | CASSQRLGQRWAGELFF
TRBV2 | CASRTSGAVETQYF
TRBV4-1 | CASSQGRGAETQYF
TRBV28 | CASSVGHSNYGYTF
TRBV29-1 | CSVAKSGSGDEQFF
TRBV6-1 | CASRKVGGGYTF
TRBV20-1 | CSARGVSANYGYTF
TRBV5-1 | CASSLVGAGEQYF
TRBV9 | CASSVVPESYNEQFF
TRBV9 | CASSAPAHDRAGTDTQYF
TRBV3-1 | CASSQDRIGFYGYTF
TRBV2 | CASKGHQLNTEAFF
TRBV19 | CASSMVAGGPSGNEQFF
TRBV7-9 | CASSLRDLGTDTQYF